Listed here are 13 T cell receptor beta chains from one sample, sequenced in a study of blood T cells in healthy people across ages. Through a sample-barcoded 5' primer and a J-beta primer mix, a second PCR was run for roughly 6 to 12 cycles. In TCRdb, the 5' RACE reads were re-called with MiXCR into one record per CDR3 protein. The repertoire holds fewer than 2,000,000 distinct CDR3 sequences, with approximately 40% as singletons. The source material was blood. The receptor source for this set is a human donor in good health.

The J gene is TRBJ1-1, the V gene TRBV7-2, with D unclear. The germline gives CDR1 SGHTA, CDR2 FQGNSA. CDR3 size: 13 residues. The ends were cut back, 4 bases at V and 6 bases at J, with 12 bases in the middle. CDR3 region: CASSSTEFSEAFF. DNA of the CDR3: TGTGCCAGCAGCTCCACAGAATTTTCTGAAGCTTTCTTT.

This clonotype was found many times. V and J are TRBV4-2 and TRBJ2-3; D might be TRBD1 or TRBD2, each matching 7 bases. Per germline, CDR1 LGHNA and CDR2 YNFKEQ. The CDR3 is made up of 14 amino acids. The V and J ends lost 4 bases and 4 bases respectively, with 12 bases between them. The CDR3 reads CASSPGGGSDTQYF. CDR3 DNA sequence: TGTGCCAGCAGCCCAGGGGGGGGATCAGATACGCAGTATTTT.

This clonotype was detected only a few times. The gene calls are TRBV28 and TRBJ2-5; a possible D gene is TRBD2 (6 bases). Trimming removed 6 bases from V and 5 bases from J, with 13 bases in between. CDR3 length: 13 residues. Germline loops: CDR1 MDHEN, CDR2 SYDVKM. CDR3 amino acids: CASRLGGLETQYF. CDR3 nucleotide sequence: TGTGCCAGCAGACTTGGAGGGCTGGAGACCCAGTACTTC.

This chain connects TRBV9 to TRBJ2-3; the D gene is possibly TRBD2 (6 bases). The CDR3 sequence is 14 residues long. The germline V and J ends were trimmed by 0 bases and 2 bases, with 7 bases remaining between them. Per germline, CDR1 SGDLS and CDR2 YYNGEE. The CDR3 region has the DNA TGTGCCAGCAGCGTAGGGACTACCACAGATACGCAGTATTTT. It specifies CASSVGTTTDTQYF.

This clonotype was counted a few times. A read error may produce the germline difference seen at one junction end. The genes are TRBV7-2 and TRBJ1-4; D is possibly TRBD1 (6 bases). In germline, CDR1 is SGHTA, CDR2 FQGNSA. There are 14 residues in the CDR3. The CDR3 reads CASSLVGGGEKLFF. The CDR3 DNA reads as TGTGCCAGCAGTTTAGTGGGAGGGGGTGAAAAACTGTTTTTT.

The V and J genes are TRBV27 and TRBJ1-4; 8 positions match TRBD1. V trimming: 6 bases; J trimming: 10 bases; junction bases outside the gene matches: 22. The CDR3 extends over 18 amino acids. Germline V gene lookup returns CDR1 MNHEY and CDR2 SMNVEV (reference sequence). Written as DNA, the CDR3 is TGTGCCAGCAGGCCCGGACAGGGCTGGAGGGTCGGGGAGGGAAAACTGTTTTTT. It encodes CASRPGQGWRVGEGKLFF.

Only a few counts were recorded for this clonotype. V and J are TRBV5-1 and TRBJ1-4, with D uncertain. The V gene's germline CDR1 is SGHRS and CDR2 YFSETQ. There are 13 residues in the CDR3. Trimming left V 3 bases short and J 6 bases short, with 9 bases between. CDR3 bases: TGCGCCAGCAGCTATGACTGGGATGAAAAACTGTTTTTT. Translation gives CASSYDWDEKLFF. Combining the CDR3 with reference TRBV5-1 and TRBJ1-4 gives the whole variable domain KAGVTQTPRYLIKTRGQQVTLSCSPISGHRSVSWYQQTPGQGLQFLFEYFSETQRNKGNFPGRFSGRQFSNSRSEMNVSTLELGDSALYLCASSYDWDEKLFFGSGTQLSVL.

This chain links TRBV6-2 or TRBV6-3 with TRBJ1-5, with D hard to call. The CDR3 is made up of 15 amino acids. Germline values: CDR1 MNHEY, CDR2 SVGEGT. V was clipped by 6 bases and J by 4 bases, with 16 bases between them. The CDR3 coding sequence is TGTGCCAGCAGACTGACGAGGGTTGGAAATCAGCCCCAGCATTTT. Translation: CASRLTRVGNQPQHF.

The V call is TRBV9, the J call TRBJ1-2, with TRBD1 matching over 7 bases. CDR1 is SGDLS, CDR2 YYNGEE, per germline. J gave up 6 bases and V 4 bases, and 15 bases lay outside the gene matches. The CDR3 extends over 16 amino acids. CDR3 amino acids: CASSPRDSPFPHGYTF. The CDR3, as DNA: TGTGCCAGCAGCCCCCGGGACAGCCCTTTTCCTCATGGCTACACCTTC.

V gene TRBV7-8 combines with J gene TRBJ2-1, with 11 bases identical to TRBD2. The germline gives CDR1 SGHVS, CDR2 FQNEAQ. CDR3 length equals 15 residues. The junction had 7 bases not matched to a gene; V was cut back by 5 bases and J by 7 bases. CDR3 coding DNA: TGTGCCAGCAGCCCACTAGCGGGGGTTCCTAATGAGCAGTTCTTC. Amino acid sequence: CASSPLAGVPNEQFF.

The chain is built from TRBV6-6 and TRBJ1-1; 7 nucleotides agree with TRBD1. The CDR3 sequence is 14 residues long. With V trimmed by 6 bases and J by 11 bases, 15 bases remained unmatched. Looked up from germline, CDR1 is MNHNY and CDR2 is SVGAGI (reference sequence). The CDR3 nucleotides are TGTGCCAGCAGCAGGGGAGACAGGGCGGAGGAGGCTTTCTTT. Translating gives CASSRGDRAEEAFF.

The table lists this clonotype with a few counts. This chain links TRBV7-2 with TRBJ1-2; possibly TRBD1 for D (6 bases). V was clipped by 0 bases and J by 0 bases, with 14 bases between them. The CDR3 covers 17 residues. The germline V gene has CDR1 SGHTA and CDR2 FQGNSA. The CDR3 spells CASSLAGGSAANYGYTF. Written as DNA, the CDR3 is TGTGCCAGCAGCTTAGCTGGGGGCAGCGCAGCTAACTATGGCTACACCTTC.

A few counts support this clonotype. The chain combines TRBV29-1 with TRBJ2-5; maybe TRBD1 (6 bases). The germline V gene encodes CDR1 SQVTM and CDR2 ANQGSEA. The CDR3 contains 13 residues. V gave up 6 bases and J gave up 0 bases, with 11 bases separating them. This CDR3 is CSVHGQYQETQYF. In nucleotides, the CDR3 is TGCAGCGTCCACGGACAGTACCAAGAGACCCAGTACTTC.